The 6 T cell receptor beta chains below were found in one sample sequenced in a study of monozygotic twins with inflammatory bowel disease. TCRdb re-called the 5' RACE reads; every CDR3 protein appears as one record, without DNA. The listing records 350,000 to 550,000 distinct CDR3 sequences. The sample consisted of blood. These receptors were taken from a human donor with ulcerative colitis or Crohn's disease, or a healthy co-twin of an affected twin (not recorded which).

The rearrangement joins TRBV5-5 to TRBJ1-1; the TRBD1 assignment by TCRdb is unverifiable without DNA. The length of the CDR3 is 16 residues. Germline CDR1 SGHKS, CDR2 YYEKEE (reference sequence). CDR3 region: CASSNPQPGRNTEAFF.

The chain employs TRBV20-1 and TRBJ2-7. The CDR3 is 13 amino acids. Germline assignment: CDR1 DFQATT and CDR2 SNEGSKA (reference sequence). Here the CDR3 reads CSARPPLLGEQYF.

V gene TRBV14 combines with J gene TRBJ2-5. Per germline, CDR1 SGHDN and CDR2 FVKESK. CDR3 length equals 16 residues. CDR3 protein: CASSQASWYGQETQYF.

V is TRBV5-6 and J is TRBJ1-1. Germline CDR1 SGHDT, CDR2 YYEEEE. The length of the CDR3 is 13 residues. The CDR3 is CASTHQANTEAFF.

The chain uses TRBV10-3 and TRBJ2-5; checking the TCRdb D call of TRBD1 is not possible without DNA. CDR3 length: 14 residues. The germline CDR1 and CDR2 sequences are ENHRY and SYGVKD. The CDR3 spells CAIRGDGVGETQYF.

The chain couples TRBV5-1 to TRBJ2-1; with no DNA, the TCRdb D assignment of TRBD2 cannot be verified. Germline lookup yields CDR1 SGHRS and CDR2 YFSETQ. The CDR3 runs to 15 residues. The CDR3 region is CASSLGLATNNEQFF. The variable domain in full, with the rest retrieved from reference TRBV5-1 and TRBJ2-1, is KAGVTQTPRYLIKTRGQQVTLSCSPISGHRSVSWYQQTPGQGLQFLFEYFSETQRNKGNFPGRFSGRQFSNSRSEMNVSTLELGDSALYLCASSLGLATNNEQFFGPGTRLTVL.